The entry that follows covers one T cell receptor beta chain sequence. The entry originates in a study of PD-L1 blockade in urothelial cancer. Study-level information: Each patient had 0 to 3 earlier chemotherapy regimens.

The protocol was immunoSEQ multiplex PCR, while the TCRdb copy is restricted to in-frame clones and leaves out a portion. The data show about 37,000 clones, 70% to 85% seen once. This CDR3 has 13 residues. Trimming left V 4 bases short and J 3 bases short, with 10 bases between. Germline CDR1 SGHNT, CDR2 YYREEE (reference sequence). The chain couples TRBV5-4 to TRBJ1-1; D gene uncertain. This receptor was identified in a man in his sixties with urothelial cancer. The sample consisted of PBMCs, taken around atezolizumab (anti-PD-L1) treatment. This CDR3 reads CASSAAVYTEAFF. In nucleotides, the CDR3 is TGTGCCAGCAGCGCGGCCGTGTACACTGAAGCTTTCTTT.